The entry that follows covers one TCR beta chain sequence. This sample was taken from a study of patients and donors after allogeneic stem cell transplantation. The CDR3 totals 14 residues. Per germline, CDR1 MNHEY and CDR2 SVGAGI. Germline trimming cut 4 bases from V and 7 bases from J; bases unmatched to any gene: 4. One entry per CDR3 protein results from TCRdb running MiXCR on the RT-PCR reads. The data show roughly 960,000 distinct CDR3 sequences, with roughly 18% seen just once and around 5.5% held by the top ten. The receptor was isolated from a human donor who was either an allogeneic HSCT recipient or a stem cell or donor lymphocyte infusion donor (not recorded which). It is not recorded whose cells these are; they may come from a transplant donor. The material sequenced was blood, either unsorted or a sorted T cell fraction (not recorded which). The J gene is TRBJ1-6, the V gene TRBV6-5, with 7 bases that match TRBD1. CDR3 sequence reads: CASSLQGWNSPLHF. CDR3 coding DNA: TGTGCCAGCAGTTTACAGGGGTGGAATTCACCCCTCCACTTT.